This TCR beta chain was recovered during a study of T-cell memory formation after mild COVID-19. For the study at large: TCR clusters largely stayed donor specific.

Points on this clonotype: Antigen unknown.

Study-wide findings and caveats: Researchers found some responding clones in pre-infection memory, a sign that cross-reactive memory joined. Whereas later expanders leaned CD4+, clones contracting day 15 to 85 showed a balanced CD4/CD8 makeup. CD8+ contracting clones occupied EMRA, while CD4+ ones occupied mainly CM and EM.

V lost 3 bases, J lost 11 bases, and 13 bases lay in between. CDR3 length: 13 residues. TCRdb analysed the 5' RACE reads with MiXCR anew, one entry per CDR3 protein. The sample includes under 400,000 distinct CDR3 sequences, 20% to 25% of them seen just once. The sample taken for sequencing was PBMCs or a T cell subset sorted from them (not recorded which). V and J are TRBV12-3 or TRBV12-4 and TRBJ2-2; D could derive from TRBD1 or TRBD2 (5 bases each). The TCR was taken from an adult woman who had mild COVID-19 (a few samples of this study predate the infection). Cell type and time point are not known. The CDR3 sequence: CASSFGGPVELFF. DNA of the CDR3: TGTGCCAGCAGTTTTGGGGGACCGGTTGAGCTGTTTTTT.